This TCR beta chain was captured in a study of T cells in Graves' hyperthyroidism and ophthalmopathy. Germline V gene sequence: CDR1 SNHLY, CDR2 FYNNEI. Trimming shortened V by 9 bases and J by 3 bases, and 21 bases separated the two germline ends. The CDR3 spans 15 residues. TCR beta CDR3 region amplification was performed from RNA transcripts. HTBI primers were the set used in a first-round RT-PCR of the TCR CDR3. TCRdb itself ran the multiplex PCR reads through MiXCR, one entry per CDR3 protein. The data contain around 350,000 distinct CDR3 sequences, roughly 15% of them singletons. Whole-study results and caveats: Median prediction lead before ophthalmopathy onset was around 7 months with the model.

This clonotype was found many times. Its specificity is not known. Sequencing was carried out using blood. V is TRBV2 and J is TRBJ2-7; the D gene is possibly TRBD2 (5 bases). The sequence was obtained from a woman between 25 and 40 years old with Graves' ophthalmopathy. For the CDR3, the DNA is TGTGCCAGTGAGGGAAGGGAGCTTTCGGACTACGAGCAGTACTTC. Its translation: CASEGRELSDYEQYF.